Sequencing of this T cell receptor (beta chain) was carried out in a study of T cell changes during pregnancy in multiple sclerosis. This table comes from immunoSEQ multiplex PCR, and its TCRdb copy is limited to in-frame clones, with some not included. The sample includes about 31,000 clones, just over 85% of them seen just once. The germline V gene has CDR1 MNHNY and CDR2 SVGAGI (reference sequence). The V end lost 10 bases, the J end lost 8 bases, and 14 bases lay between the germline ends. The CDR3 is made up of 12 amino acids. The sequence was collected from a female donor in good health, enrolled as a control in a pregnancy study. The chain couples TRBV6-6 to TRBJ2-2, with no clear D. The starting material was CD4+ T cells from peripheral blood mononuclear cells, obtained in the first trimester of pregnancy. Here the CDR3 reads CAISPTQGELFF. As DNA, the CDR3 is TGTGCCATCTCTCCAACACAAGGGGAGCTGTTTTTT.